The clone carrying this T cell receptor beta chain was seen many times. Other nucleotide sequences from this sample produce the same CDR3. The sample belongs to a study of shared clonotypes between healthy human individuals. This CDR3 comprises 15 residues. With V trimmed by 5 bases and J by 3 bases, 6 bases remained unmatched. Germline lookup yields CDR1 SEHNR and CDR2 FQNEAQ (reference sequence). It was on ten immunoSEQ deep assay plates that unsorted PBMC DNA was sequenced. Clones were read by immunoSEQ multiplex PCR, and TCRdb kept only the in-frame ones, dropping some. The table shows 450,000 to 500,000 clones, with around 85% occurring only once.

The sequenced sample was PBMCs. The chain uses TRBV7-9 and TRBJ2-1; 8 nucleotides align to TRBD1. The TCR originated in a woman in her thirties or forties in good health. Some clones in this sample may be carry-over from other donors' samples. CDR3 residues: CASSNPGTGYNEQFF. The CDR3 bases are TGTGCCAGCAGCAATCCCGGGACAGGCTACAATGAGCAGTTCTTC.